The next 5 T cell receptor beta chains were all read from a single sample in a study of T cell responses to AZD1222 COVID-19 vaccine. Measured with immunoSEQ multiplex PCR; TCRdb has only the in-frame clones, and not every one. The table shows about 140,000 clones, with roughly 90% occurring only once. The sample in question was peripheral blood, obtained on day 0 of AZD1222 vaccination. The source of these receptors is an adult in good health.

This clone was seen a single time. The chain has TRBV19 and TRBJ2-7, with D perhaps assigned TRBD1 or TRBD2 (5 bases each). The CDR3 contains 14 residues. Trimming removed 3 bases at V and 2 bases at J, with 11 bases between. CDR1 is LNHDA and CDR2 is SQIVND in the germline V gene (reference sequence). The CDR3: CASSIGGGPYEQYF. The CDR3 DNA follows: TGTGCCAGTAGTATCGGTGGGGGACCCTACGAGCAGTACTTC.

This chain uses TRBV24-1 with TRBJ2-7; 9 bases align to TRBD1. The V and J ends lost 4 bases and 6 bases, in that order; junction bases with no gene match: 12. This CDR3 comprises 16 residues. The V gene's germline CDR1 is KGHDR and CDR2 SFDVKD. In DNA, the CDR3 is TGTGCCACCAGTGACAGTCCGGGACAGGGTTTATCCGAGCAGTACTTC. The encoded protein is CATSDSPGQGLSEQYF.

The chain links TRBV18 to TRBJ2-3; no firm D call. Germline lookup yields CDR1 KGHSH and CDR2 LQKENI. Between the trimmed V and J ends, which lost 0 bases and 3 bases, there was a span of 10 bases. The CDR3 consists of 15 residues. CDR3 nucleotides: TGTGCCAGCTCACCACCGTGGGGTACAACAGATACGCAGTATTTT. Its translation: CASSPPWGTTDTQYF.

J is TRBJ2-3 and V is TRBV6-5, with 10 nucleotides matching TRBD2. The CDR3 is 14 residues long. V was clipped by 6 bases and J by 5 bases; unmatched bases: 5. CDR1 MNHEY and CDR2 SVGAGI come from the germline V gene. CDR3 DNA: TGTGCCAGCAGGCTAGCGGGAGTCAAAGATACGCAGTATTTT. The encoded protein is CASRLAGVKDTQYF.

This clone has more than one count but fewer than ten. V gene TRBV7-9 combines with J gene TRBJ2-3; D possibly corresponds to TRBD1 (5 bases). The length of the CDR3 is 13 residues. Germline V lookup: CDR1 SEHNR, CDR2 FQNEAQ (reference sequence). With 3 bases removed from V and 13 bases from J, the gap between germline ends came to 17 bases. The CDR3 bases are TGTGCCAGCAGCTTGTCACAGGCTCGAGGCGAGTATTTT. Its protein is CASSLSQARGEYF.